This TCR beta chain was recorded in a study of Tregs in tolerant kidney transplant recipients. Study-level results: Some patients' samples used different primers over time, so nucleotide sequences weren't comparable. Tolerant patients' donor-specific Tregs expanded beyond overall Tregs, suggesting antigen-driven growth. The small number of patients limits these findings pending further validation.

Only one count was recorded for this clone. Its specificity is not known. CDR1 SGHAT and CDR2 FQNNGV come from the germline V gene. The CDR3 is 13 residues long. Between the trimmed V and J ends, which lost 5 bases and 4 bases, there was a span of 12 bases. The nonmyeloablative bone marrow transplants came from related graft donors, with transient mixed chimerism. Unstimulated Tregs (CD4+CD25+CD127-) and CD4+CD25- non-Tregs were sorted from PBMCs. Clones were sequenced by immunoSEQ multiplex PCR, and TCRdb holds only the in-frame ones, with some missing. The repertoire includes about 52,000 clones, roughly nine tenths of them detected once, and 12% to 15% sits in the top ten.

The sequence was obtained from a human patient who received a combined kidney and bone marrow transplant. Some T cells may have originated in the graft donor. The sequencing here drew on CD8+ T cells from blood (PBMCs), taken 24 months after the transplant. The chain couples TRBV11-2 to TRBJ2-7; possibly TRBD2 for D (5 bases). CDR3 amino acids: CASSGVPGYEQYF. Written as DNA, the CDR3 is TGTGCCAGCAGCGGGGTACCGGGGTACGAGCAGTACTTC. Full variable domain (remainder filled in from reference TRBV11-2 and TRBJ2-7): EAGVAQSPRYKIIEKRQSVAFWCNPISGHATLYWYQQILGQGPKLLIQFQNNGVVDDSQLPKDRFSAERLKGVDSTLKIQPAKLEDSAVYLCASSGVPGYEQYFGPGTRLTVT.